These 19 T cell receptor beta chains were all obtained from the same sample, sequenced in a study of T cells after yellow fever vaccination. TCRdb reprocessed the 5' RACE reads with MiXCR, giving one entry per CDR3 protein. This table holds roughly 260,000 distinct CDR3 sequences, roughly 13% found once. The sample was CD4+ T cells sorted from PBMCs, taken 45 days after the yellow fever booster vaccination. These receptors came from a man younger than 40 who received the YFV17D yellow fever vaccine.

This clonotype appeared a few times. Here the CDR3 reads CAISAPQGPYEQYF. The CDR3 nucleotides read TGTGCCATCAGTGCCCCACAGGGACCCTACGAGCAGTACTTC. This chain joins TRBV10-3 and TRBJ2-7; D is possibly TRBD1 (6 bases). The CDR3 has 14 residues. The germline V gene encodes CDR1 ENHRY and CDR2 SYGVKD. Trimming cost V 4 bases and J 2 bases, with 12 bases left between them.

The chain joins TRBV27 to TRBJ2-5; TRBD2 might be the D (6 bases). The V end was cut by 5 bases, the J end by 5 bases, with 27 bases between. This CDR3 spans 18 amino acids. Looked up from germline, CDR1 is MNHEY and CDR2 is SMNVEV (reference sequence). The CDR3 DNA is TGTGCCAGCAGTCCTTTAACCGGGGTTAGCGGAGGAGGGGAGACCCAGTACTTC. It is translated as CASSPLTGVSGGGETQYF.

This clonotype was detected a few times. The chain has TRBV10-3 and TRBJ2-7; 11 nucleotides line up with TRBD2. The germline V gene encodes CDR1 ENHRY and CDR2 SYGVKD. The V gene end was trimmed by 3 bases and the J gene end by 5 bases; junction bases not matched to a gene: 9. CDR3 length: 16 residues. CDR3 sequence reads: CAISDLAGGGRDEQYF. The DNA for the CDR3 is TGTGCCATCAGTGATCTAGCGGGAGGAGGGCGCGACGAGCAGTACTTC.

This clonotype was picked up one time. The rearrangement links TRBV29-1 to TRBJ2-5; TRBD1 might be the D (6 bases). With 4 bases removed from V and 5 bases from J, the gap between germline ends came to 11 bases. The CDR3 runs 12 residues. Germline V lookup: CDR1 SQVTM, CDR2 ANQGSEA. The CDR3 region is CSVGGTNETQYF. The CDR3 nucleotides read TGCAGCGTTGGAGGGACAAATGAGACCCAGTACTTC.

This clonotype has just a few counts. The chain is built from TRBV7-2 and TRBJ2-7, with 10 bases that match TRBD1. The trim removed 10 bases at V and 3 bases at J, leaving 3 bases unmatched. The germline CDR1 and CDR2 sequences are SGHTA and FQGNSA. The CDR3 has 12 residues. Here the CDR3 DNA reads TGTGCCACCAGGGACAGGGGCTACGAGCAGTACTTC. As protein: CATRDRGYEQYF.

This clonotype was counted ten times or more. The chain employs TRBV20-1 and TRBJ2-4, with 15 bases that match TRBD2. CDR1 is DFQATT, CDR2 SNEGSKA, per germline (reference sequence). V gave up 7 bases and J gave up 1 base; unmatched junction bases: 2. This CDR3 region has 15 residues. This chain's CDR3 is CSVGTSGRAKNIQYF. Here the CDR3 DNA reads TGCAGTGTCGGGACTAGCGGGAGGGCCAAAAACATTCAGTACTTC.

This clonotype has more than one count but fewer than ten. The chain recombines TRBV7-2 with TRBJ2-7; D remains ambiguous. The V end lost 4 bases, the J end lost 4 bases, and 8 bases lay between the germline ends. The CDR3 is 12 amino acids. Germline loops: CDR1 SGHTA, CDR2 FQGNSA. The CDR3 coding sequence is TGTGCCAGCAGCTCAAACGGGTACGAGCAGTACTTC. It codes for CASSSNGYEQYF. The full variable domain, in which reference TRBV7-2 and TRBJ2-7 provide the parts outside the CDR3, is GAGVSQSPSNKVTEKGKDVELRCDPISGHTALYWYRQSLGQGLEFLIYFQGNSAPDKSGLPSDRFSAERTGGSVSTLTIQRTQQEDSAVYLCASSSNGYEQYFGPGTRLTVT.

The V gene is TRBV20-1, the J gene TRBJ2-1; D may be TRBD2 (6 bases). Trimming removed 4 bases at V and 3 bases at J, with 13 bases between. Germline V gene sequence: CDR1 DFQATT, CDR2 SNEGSKA (reference sequence). The CDR3 loop spans 14 amino acids. The CDR3 loop reads CSANRERSYNEQFF. CDR3 sequence (DNA): TGCAGTGCTAACCGGGAGAGGAGCTACAATGAGCAGTTCTTC.

This rearrangement joins TRBV6-1 to TRBJ2-4; D not certain. CDR1 and CDR2 from the germline V gene are MNHNS and SASEGT. The CDR3 length is 13 residues. Trimming took 7 bases from V and 1 from J, leaving 8 bases between them. The CDR3 sequence is CASMGFAKNIQYF. In DNA form, the CDR3 reads TGTGCCAGCATGGGGTTCGCCAAAAACATTCAGTACTTC.

The chain is built from TRBV7-2 and TRBJ2-4; TRBD2 aligns across 9 bases. V trimming: 5 bases; J trimming: 9 bases; junction bases outside the gene matches: 11. CDR3 size: 15 residues. Germline V gives CDR1 SGHTA, CDR2 FQGNSA. The CDR3 DNA reads as TGTGCCAGCAGCCCAGGGGGTCTAGCGGGAACCATTCAGTACTTC. This translates into CASSPGGLAGTIQYF.

This clonotype was counted at least ten times. A junction end diverges from the germline sequence, so it may reflect a read error. This rearrangement joins TRBV5-1 to TRBJ2-2; a possible D gene is TRBD1 (6 bases). The CDR3 runs 14 residues. Germline V lookup: CDR1 SGHRS, CDR2 YFSETQ. CDR3 bases: TGTGCCAGCAGTTTAGGGGGAAACACCGGGGAGCTGTTTTTT. It encodes CASSLGGNTGELFF.

V usage is TRBV6-1 and J usage is TRBJ2-3; 8 bases map to TRBD1. The CDR3 is 15 amino acids. The V and J ends lost 7 bases and 0 bases, in that order; junction bases with no gene match: 6. Germline lookup yields CDR1 MNHNS and CDR2 SASEGT. DNA of the CDR3: TGTGCCAGCAAATTACGGGACAGGAGCACAGATACGCAGTATTTT. Translation: CASKLRDRSTDTQYF.

The table lists this clonotype with a few counts. The chain uses TRBV7-2 and TRBJ1-5; a possible D gene is TRBD1 (6 bases). Germline V gene sequence: CDR1 SGHTA, CDR2 FQGNSA. The CDR3 sequence is 15 residues long. V was clipped by 5 bases and J by 6 bases, with 17 bases between them. The CDR3 DNA is TGTGCCAGCAGCCGCTCCCTGGGGGGCGGTCAGCCCCAGCATTTT. Residues: CASSRSLGGGQPQHF.

The gene calls are TRBV14 and TRBJ2-5; 9 nucleotides match TRBD2. Germline V lookup: CDR1 SGHDN, CDR2 FVKESK. This CDR3 has 15 residues. Trimming took 4 bases from V and 4 from J; bases not matched to a gene: 7. The CDR3 protein is CASSPRLGLAETQYF. The DNA of the CDR3 is TGTGCCAGCAGCCCCCGTCTGGGACTAGCAGAGACCCAGTACTTC.

The table lists this clonotype with many counts. The J gene is TRBJ2-3, the V gene TRBV7-8; no clear D. The CDR3 extends over 13 amino acids. V was cut by 1 base and J by 6 bases, with 8 bases left in between. From germline, CDR1 is SGHVS and CDR2 FQNEAQ. DNA of the CDR3: TGTGCCAGCAGCTTAGATTACCGGGATACGCAGTATTTT. Amino acids: CASSLDYRDTQYF.

V is TRBV7-9 and J is TRBJ1-6, with 7 nucleotides matching TRBD1. The CDR3 covers 15 residues. The J segment lost 6 bases and the V segment lost 3 bases, leaving 5 bases of the junction unmatched. Germline V gene data show CDR1 as SEHNR and CDR2 as FQNEAQ (reference sequence). The CDR3 coding sequence is TGTGCCAGCAGCTTGAAGGGGGCAGGTAATTCACCCCTCCACTTT. Translated, it gives CASSLKGAGNSPLHF.

This clonotype showed up just a few times. This CDR3 reads CASSAADTQYF. As DNA, the CDR3 is TGTGCCAGCAGCGCGGCAGATACGCAGTATTTT. The chain is built from TRBV7-9 and TRBJ2-3; D call uncertain. Germline-derived CDR1 and CDR2 are SEHNR and FQNEAQ (reference sequence). The V gene lost 5 bases and the J gene lost 4 bases, with 4 bases spanning the gap. This CDR3 is built from 11 residues.

The V call is TRBV29-1, the J call TRBJ2-2, with 8 bases lining up with TRBD1. Germline CDR1 and CDR2: SQVTM and ANQGSEA. V dropped 8 bases and J dropped 7; count of bases not matched to a gene: 18. The CDR3 is made up of 16 amino acids. The CDR3 is CSTGQGEVGLNGELFF. The CDR3 nucleotides are TGCAGCACAGGACAGGGAGAAGTGGGGCTGAACGGGGAGCTGTTTTTT.

The sample holds a few counts of this clonotype. The CDR3 sequence: CASSYRPGALTDTQYF. The DNA for the CDR3 is TGTGCCAGCAGTTATCGACCAGGAGCTTTAACAGATACGCAGTATTTT. This chain joins TRBV6-2 or TRBV6-3 and TRBJ2-3; D remains ambiguous. The V end was cut by 3 bases, the J end by 3 bases, with 16 bases between. The CDR3 extends over 16 amino acids. Per the germline V gene, CDR1 is MNHEY and CDR2 is SVGEGT.